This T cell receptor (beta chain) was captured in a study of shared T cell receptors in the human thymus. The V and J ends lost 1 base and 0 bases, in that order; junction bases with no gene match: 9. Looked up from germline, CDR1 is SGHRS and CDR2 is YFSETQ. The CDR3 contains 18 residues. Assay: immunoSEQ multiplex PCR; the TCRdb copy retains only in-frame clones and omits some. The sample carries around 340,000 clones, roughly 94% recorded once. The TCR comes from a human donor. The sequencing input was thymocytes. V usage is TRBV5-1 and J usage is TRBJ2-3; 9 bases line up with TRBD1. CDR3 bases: TGCGCCAGCAGCTTGATATTCCGGACAGGGGCTAGCACAGATACGCAGTATTTT. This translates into CASSLIFRTGASTDTQYF.